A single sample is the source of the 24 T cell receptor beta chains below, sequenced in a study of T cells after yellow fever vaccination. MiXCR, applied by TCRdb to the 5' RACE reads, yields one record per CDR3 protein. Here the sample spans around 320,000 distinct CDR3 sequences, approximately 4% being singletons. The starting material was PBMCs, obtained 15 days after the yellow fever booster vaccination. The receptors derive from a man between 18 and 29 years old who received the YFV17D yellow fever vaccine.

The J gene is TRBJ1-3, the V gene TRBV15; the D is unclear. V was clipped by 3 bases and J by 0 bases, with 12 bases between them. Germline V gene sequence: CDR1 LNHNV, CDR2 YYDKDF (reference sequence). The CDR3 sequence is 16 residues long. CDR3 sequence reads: CATSSRGGPSGNTIYF. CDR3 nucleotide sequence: TGTGCCACCAGCAGTCGAGGCGGGCCCTCTGGAAACACCATATATTTT.

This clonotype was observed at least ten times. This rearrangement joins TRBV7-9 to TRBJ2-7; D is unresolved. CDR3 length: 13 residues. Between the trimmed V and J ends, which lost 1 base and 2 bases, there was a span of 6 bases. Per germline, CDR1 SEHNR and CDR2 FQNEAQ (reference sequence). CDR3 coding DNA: TGTGCCAGCAGCTTAGGACGGACCTACGAGCAGTACTTC. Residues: CASSLGRTYEQYF.

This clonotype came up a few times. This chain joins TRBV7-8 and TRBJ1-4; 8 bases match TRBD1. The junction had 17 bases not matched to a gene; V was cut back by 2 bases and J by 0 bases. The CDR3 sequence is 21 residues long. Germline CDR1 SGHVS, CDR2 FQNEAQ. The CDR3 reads CASSLRGRTGWAFATNEKLFF. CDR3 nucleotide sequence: TGTGCCAGCAGCTTAAGGGGGAGGACAGGGTGGGCGTTTGCAACTAATGAAAAACTGTTTTTT.

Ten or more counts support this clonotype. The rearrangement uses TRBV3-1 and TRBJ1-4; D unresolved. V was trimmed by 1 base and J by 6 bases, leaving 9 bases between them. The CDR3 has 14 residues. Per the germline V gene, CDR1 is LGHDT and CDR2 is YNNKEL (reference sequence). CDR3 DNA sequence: TGTGCCAGCAGCCAAGTAGCCGGTGATGAAAAACTGTTTTTT. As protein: CASSQVAGDEKLFF.

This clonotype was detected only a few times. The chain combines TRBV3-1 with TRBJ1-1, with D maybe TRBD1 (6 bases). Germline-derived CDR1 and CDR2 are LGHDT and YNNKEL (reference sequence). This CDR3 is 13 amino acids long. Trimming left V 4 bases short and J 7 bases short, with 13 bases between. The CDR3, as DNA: TGTGCCAGCAGCCTCACAGGGACCTATGAAGCTTTCTTT. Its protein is CASSLTGTYEAFF.

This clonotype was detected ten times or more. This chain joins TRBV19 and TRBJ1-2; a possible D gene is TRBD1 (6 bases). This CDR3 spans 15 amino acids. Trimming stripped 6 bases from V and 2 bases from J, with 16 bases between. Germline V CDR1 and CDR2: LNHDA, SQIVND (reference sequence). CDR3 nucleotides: TGTGCCAGTAGCGGGCAAACAGGGACCAACTATGGCTACACCTTC. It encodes CASSGQTGTNYGYTF.

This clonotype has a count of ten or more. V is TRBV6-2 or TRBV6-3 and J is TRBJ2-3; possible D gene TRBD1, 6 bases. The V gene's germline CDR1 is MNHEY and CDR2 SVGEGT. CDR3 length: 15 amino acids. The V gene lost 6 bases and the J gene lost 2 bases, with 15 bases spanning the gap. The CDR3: CASSWDTSNTDTQYF. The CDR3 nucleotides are TGTGCCAGCAGCTGGGACACGTCTAACACAGATACGCAGTATTTT.

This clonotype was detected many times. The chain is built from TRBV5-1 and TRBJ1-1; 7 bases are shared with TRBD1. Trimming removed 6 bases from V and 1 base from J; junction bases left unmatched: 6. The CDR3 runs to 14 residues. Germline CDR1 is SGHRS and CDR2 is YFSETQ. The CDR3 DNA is TGCGCCAGCACTACAGGGACAGCGAACACTGAAGCTTTCTTT. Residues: CASTTGTANTEAFF.

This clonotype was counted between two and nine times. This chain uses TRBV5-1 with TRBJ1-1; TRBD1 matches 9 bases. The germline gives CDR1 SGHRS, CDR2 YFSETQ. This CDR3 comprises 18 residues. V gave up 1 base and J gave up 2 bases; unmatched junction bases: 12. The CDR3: CASSLPKDRGTPNTEAFF. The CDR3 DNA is TGCGCCAGCAGCTTGCCCAAGGACAGGGGTACCCCTAACACTGAAGCTTTCTTT.

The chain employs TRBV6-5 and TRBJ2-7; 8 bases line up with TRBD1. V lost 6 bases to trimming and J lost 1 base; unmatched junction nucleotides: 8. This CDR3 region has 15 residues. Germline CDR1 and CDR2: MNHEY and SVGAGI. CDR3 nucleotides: TGTGCCAGCAGAAACAGGGGGACGTATTCCTACGAGCAGTACTTC. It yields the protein CASRNRGTYSYEQYF.

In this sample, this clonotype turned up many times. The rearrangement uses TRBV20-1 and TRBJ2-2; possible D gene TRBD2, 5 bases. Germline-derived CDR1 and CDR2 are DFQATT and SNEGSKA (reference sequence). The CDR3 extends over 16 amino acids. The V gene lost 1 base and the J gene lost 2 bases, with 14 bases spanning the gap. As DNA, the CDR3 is TGCAGTGCTAGAGGGCCAGCGGTTTCTAACACCGGGGAGCTGTTTTTT. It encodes CSARGPAVSNTGELFF.

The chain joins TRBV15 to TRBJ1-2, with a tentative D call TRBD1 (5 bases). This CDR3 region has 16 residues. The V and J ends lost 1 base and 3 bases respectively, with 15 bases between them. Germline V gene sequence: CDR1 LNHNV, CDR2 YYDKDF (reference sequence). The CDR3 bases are TGTGCCACCAGCAGAGGTGGGGCAGGAGGACACTATGGCTACACCTTC. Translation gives CATSRGGAGGHYGYTF.

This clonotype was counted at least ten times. The CDR3 coding sequence is TGTGCCAGCAGCCCCTTTGGGGGGGGGCCTGAAAAACTGTTTTTT. Protein sequence: CASSPFGGGPEKLFF. The rearrangement uses TRBV7-2 and TRBJ1-4; maybe TRBD1 (6 bases). Germline V gene data show CDR1 as SGHTA and CDR2 as FQGNSA. V lost 5 bases to trimming and J lost 7 bases, with 17 bases between them. The CDR3 extends over 15 amino acids.

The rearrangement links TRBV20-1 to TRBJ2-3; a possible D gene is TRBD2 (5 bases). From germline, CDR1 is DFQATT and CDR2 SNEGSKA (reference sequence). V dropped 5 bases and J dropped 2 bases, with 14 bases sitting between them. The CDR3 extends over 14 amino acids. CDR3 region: CSARTGAFTDTQYF. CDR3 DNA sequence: TGCAGTGCTCGGACTGGAGCTTTCACAGATACGCAGTATTTT.

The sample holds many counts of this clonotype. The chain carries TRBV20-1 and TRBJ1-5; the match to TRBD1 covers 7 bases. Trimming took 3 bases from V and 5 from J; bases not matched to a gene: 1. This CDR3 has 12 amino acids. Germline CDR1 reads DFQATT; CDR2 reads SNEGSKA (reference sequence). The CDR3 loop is CSASQGDQPQHF. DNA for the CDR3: TGCAGTGCTAGCCAGGGGGATCAGCCCCAGCATTTT.

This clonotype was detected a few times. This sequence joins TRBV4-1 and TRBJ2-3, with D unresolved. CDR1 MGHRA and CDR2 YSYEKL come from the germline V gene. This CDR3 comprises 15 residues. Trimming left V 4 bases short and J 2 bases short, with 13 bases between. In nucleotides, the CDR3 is TGCGCCAGCAGCCTTAGTCCGGGCACCACAGATACGCAGTATTTT. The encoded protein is CASSLSPGTTDTQYF.

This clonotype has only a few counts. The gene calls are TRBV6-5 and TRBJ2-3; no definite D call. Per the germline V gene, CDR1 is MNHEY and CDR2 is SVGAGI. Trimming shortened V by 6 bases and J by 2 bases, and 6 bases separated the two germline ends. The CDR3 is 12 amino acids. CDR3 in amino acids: CASRGNTDTQYF. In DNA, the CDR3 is TGTGCCAGCAGGGGGAACACAGATACGCAGTATTTT.

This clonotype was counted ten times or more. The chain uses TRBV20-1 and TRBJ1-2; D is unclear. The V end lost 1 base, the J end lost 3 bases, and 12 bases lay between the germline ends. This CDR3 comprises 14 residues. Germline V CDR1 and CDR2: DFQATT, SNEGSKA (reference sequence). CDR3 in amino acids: CSARVAATDYGYTF. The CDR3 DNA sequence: TGCAGTGCTAGAGTTGCGGCTACCGACTATGGCTACACCTTC.

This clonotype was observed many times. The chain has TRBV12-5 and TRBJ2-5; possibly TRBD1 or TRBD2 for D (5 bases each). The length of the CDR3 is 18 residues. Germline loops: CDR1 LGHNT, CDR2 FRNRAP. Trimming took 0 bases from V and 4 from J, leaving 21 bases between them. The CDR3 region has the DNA TGTGCTAGTGGTTTGGTAAGAGGGGTTTGGAGAGAACGAGAGACCCAGTACTTC. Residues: CASGLVRGVWRERETQYF.

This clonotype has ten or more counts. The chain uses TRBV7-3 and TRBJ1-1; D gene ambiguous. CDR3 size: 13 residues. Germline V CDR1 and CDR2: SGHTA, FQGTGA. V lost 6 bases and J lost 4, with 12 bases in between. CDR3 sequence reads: CASSKDPSTEAFF. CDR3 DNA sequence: TGTGCCAGCAGTAAGGACCCTTCCACTGAAGCTTTCTTT.

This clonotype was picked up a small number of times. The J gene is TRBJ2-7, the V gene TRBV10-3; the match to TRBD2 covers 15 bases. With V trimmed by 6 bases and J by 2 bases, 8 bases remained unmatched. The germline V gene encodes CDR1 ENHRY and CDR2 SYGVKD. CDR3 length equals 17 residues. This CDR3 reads CAISPGTSGGTPYEQYV. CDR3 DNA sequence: TGTGCCATCAGCCCCGGGACTAGCGGGGGGACTCCCTACGAGCAGTACGTC.

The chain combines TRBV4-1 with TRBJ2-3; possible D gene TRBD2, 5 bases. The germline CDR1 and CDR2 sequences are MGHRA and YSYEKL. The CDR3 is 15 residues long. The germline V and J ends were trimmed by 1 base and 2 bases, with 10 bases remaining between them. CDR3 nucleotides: TGCGCCAGCAGCCAAGTCGGGGATTCCACAGATACGCAGTATTTT. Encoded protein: CASSQVGDSTDTQYF.

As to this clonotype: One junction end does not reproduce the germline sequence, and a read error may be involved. CDR3 DNA sequence: TGTGCCAGCAGCCTTAGCGGGGGGCCCGGCACAGATACGCAGAATTTT. Its translation is CASSLSGGPGTDTQNF. The chain is built from TRBV7-9 and TRBJ2-3; 10 bases are a match to TRBD2. The length of the CDR3 is 16 residues. Per germline, CDR1 SEHNR and CDR2 FQNEAQ (reference sequence).

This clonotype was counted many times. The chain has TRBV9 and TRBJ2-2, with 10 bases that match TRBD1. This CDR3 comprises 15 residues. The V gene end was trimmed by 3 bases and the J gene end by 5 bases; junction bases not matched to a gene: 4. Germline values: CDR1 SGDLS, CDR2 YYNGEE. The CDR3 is CASSDGQGVTGELFF. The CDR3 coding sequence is TGTGCCAGCAGCGATGGACAGGGGGTAACCGGGGAGCTGTTTTTT. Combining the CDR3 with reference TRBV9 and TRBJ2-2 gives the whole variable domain DSGVTQTPKHLITATGQRVTLRCSPRSGDLSVYWYQQSLDQGLQFLIQYYNGEERAKGNILERFSAQQFPDLHSELNLSSLELGDSALYFCASSDGQGVTGELFFGEGSRLTVL.